This record looks at one TCR beta chain sequence and its context. Its target is not known. The sample is drawn from a study of T cell repertoires in cytomegalovirus infection. Germline V gene data show CDR1 as MDHEN and CDR2 as SYDVKM. The CDR3 loop spans 16 amino acids. The V segment lost 6 bases and the J segment 3 bases; nucleotides outside the gene matches: 7. TCRdb re-derived calls from the reads in MiXCR, one entry per CDR3 protein. The sample shows approximately 220,000 distinct CDR3 sequences, roughly 34% of them seen only once. This receptor was taken from a human donor in good health (CMV status not recorded). Some clones in this sample may be carry-over from other donors' samples. The source was CD8+ T cells from cultured PBMCs, collected from culture after CMV antigen stimulation. The rearrangement links TRBV28 to TRBJ2-3, with 12 bases lining up with TRBD2. The CDR3 DNA is TGTGCCAGCAGCGTCCCGACTAGCGGGAGTACAGATACGCAGTATTTT. Translating gives CASSVPTSGSTDTQYF.